This TCR beta chain is from a study of T cells in Graves' hyperthyroidism and ophthalmopathy. This clonotype was detected ten times or more. Amplified TCR beta CDR3 regions derived from RNA transcripts. Initially, a first-round RT-PCR of the TCR CDR3 employed the HTBI primer set. MiXCR, run by TCRdb on the multiplex PCR reads, gives a single entry per CDR3 protein. The top ten clones hold under 55% of a sample with 300,000 to 400,000 distinct CDR3 sequences, over 20% of them seen once. This CDR3 is 12 amino acids long. CDR1 and CDR2 from the germline V gene are GTSNPN and SVGIG (reference sequence). The ends were cut back, 4 bases at V and 5 bases at J, with 9 bases in the middle.

V gene TRBV30 combines with J gene TRBJ2-1; D not resolved. Sequencing input: blood. The TCR originated in a woman in her fifties or sixties with Graves' hyperthyroidism. CDR3 sequence reads: CAWIRPHNEQFF. CDR3 sequence (DNA): TGTGCCTGGATTAGACCCCACAATGAGCAGTTCTTC.